This TCR beta chain was sequenced for a study of cytomegalovirus exposure and HLA in healthy donors. Study at large: Sequencing of 150 million to 200 million T cells in an earlier analysis found more than 100 million unique TCR beta sequences. Unique TCRs from HLA-typed donors, 65 million to 85 million of them, were held in an early data release.

Study-wide findings and caveats: In a later analysis, TCR beta V- and J-gene trimming was associated with a missense DCLRE1C variant.

Regarding this clone: Its antigen remains unidentified.

The PCR contained 60 Vbeta and 13 Jbeta primers. In the study's own analysis: In a later analysis, about 9.9 million of tens of millions of unique beta chains occurred in at least two donors. Sequencing was performed with immunoSEQ multiplex PCR; in TCRdb, only in-frame clones are kept and a portion is missing. V and J calls and clone size are as listed in that table; D and trimming were resolved from the DNA. The data contain approximately 150,000 clones, under 90% of them singletons. This CDR3 is built from 15 residues. Germline loops: CDR1 SNHLY, CDR2 FYNNEI. Trimming stripped 5 bases from V and 1 base from J, with 12 bases between.

The receptor comes from a man in his thirties or forties in good health and CMV-seropositive. Sequenced: PBMCs. The rearrangement uses TRBV2 and TRBJ1-3; weak D call: TRBD1 (6 bases). In nucleotides, the CDR3 is TGTGCCAGCAGTAGAACAGGGACGTCTGGAAACACCATATATTTT. Its protein product is CASSRTGTSGNTIYF.